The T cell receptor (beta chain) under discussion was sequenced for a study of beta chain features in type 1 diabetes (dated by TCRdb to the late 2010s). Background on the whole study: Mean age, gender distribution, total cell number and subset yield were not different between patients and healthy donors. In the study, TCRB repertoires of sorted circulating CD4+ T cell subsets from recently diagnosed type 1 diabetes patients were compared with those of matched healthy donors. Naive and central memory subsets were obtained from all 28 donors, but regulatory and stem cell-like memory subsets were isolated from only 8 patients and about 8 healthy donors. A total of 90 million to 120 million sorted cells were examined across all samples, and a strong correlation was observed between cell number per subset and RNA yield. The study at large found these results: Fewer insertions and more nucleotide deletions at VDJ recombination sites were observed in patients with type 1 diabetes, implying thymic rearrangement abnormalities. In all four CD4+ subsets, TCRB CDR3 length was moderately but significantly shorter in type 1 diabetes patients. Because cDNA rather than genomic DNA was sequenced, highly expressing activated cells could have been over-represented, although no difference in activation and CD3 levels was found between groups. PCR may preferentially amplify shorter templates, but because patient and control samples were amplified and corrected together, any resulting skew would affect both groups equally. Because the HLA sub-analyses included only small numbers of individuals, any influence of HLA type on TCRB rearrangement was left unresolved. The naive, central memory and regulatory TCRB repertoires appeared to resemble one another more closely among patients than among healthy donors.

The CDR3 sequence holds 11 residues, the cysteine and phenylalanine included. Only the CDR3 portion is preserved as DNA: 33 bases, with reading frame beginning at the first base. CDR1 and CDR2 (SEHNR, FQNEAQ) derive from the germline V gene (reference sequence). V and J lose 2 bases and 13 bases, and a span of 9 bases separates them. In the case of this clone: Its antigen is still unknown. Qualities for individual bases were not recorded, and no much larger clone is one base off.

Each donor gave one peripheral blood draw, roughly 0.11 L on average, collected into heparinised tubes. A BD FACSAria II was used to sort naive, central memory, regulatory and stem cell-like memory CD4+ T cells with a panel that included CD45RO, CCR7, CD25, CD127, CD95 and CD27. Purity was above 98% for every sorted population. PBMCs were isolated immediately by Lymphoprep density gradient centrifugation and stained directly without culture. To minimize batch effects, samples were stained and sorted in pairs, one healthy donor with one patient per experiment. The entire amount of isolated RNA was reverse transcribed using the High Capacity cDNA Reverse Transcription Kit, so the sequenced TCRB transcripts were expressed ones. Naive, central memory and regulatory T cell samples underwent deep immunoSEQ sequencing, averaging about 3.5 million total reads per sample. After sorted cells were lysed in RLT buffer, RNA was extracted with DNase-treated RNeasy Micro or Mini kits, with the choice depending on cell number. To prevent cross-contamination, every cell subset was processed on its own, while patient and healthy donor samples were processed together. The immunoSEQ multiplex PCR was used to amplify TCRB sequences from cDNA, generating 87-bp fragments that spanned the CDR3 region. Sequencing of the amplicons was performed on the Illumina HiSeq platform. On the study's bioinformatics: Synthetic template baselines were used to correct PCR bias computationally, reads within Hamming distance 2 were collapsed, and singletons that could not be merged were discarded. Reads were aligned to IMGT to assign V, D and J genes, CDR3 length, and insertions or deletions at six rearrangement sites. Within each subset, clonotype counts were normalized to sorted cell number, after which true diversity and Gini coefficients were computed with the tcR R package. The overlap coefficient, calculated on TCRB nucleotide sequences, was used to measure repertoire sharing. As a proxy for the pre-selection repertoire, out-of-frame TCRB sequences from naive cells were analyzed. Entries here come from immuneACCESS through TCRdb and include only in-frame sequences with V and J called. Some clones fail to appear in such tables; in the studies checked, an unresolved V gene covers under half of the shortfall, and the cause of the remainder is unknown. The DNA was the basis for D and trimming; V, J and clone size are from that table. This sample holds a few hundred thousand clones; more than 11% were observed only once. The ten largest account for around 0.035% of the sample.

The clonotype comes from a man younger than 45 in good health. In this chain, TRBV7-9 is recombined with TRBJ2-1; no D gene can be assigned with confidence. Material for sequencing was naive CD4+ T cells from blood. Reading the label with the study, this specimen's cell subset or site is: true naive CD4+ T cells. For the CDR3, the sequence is CASSLKEIQFF. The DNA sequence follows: TGTGCCAGCAGCTTAAAGGAGATACAGTTCTTC.